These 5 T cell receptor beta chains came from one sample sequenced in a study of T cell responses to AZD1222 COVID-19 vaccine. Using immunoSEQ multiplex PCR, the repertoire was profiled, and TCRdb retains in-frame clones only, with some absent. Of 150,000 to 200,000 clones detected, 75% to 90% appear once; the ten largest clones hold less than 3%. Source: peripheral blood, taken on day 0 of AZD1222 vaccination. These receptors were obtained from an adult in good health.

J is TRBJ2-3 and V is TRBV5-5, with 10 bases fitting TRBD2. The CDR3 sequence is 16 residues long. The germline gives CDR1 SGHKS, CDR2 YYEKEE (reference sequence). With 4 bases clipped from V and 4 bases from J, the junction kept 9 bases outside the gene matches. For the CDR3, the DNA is TGTGCCAGCAGCGAGCGGGAGGGCCGAGGCGCAGATACGCAGTATTTT. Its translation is CASSEREGRGADTQYF.

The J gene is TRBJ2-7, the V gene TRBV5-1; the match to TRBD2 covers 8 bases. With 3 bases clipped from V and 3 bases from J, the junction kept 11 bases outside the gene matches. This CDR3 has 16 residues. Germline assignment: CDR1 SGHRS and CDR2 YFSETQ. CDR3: CASSSEAGTRSYEQYF. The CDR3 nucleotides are TGCGCCAGCAGCTCCGAGGCCGGGACTAGAAGCTACGAGCAGTACTTC. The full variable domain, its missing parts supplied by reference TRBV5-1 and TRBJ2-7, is KAGVTQTPRYLIKTRGQQVTLSCSPISGHRSVSWYQQTPGQGLQFLFEYFSETQRNKGNFPGRFSGRQFSNSRSEMNVSTLELGDSALYLCASSSEAGTRSYEQYFGPGTRLTVT.

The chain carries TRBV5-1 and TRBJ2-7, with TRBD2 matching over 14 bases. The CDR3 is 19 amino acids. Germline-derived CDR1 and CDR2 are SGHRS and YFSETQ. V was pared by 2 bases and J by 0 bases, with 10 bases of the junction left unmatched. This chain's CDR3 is CASSFLDGTSGSSSYEQYF. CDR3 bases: TGCGCCAGCAGCTTCTTAGACGGGACTAGCGGGAGCAGCTCCTACGAGCAGTACTTC.

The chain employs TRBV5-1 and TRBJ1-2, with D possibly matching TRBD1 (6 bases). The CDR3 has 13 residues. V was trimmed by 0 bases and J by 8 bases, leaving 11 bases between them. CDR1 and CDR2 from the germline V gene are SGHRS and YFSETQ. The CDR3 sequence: CASSLGQDRGYTF. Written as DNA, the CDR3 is TGCGCCAGCAGCTTGGGACAGGATCGGGGCTACACCTTC.

The CDR3 spells CASSERGWQPQHF. DNA of the CDR3: TGTGCCAGCAGTGAACGCGGTTGGCAGCCCCAGCATTTT. This rearrangement joins TRBV6-1 to TRBJ1-5; no firm D call. The length of the CDR3 is 13 residues. V was shortened by 2 bases and J by 7 bases, with 9 bases between the two germline ends. Looked up from germline, CDR1 is MNHNS and CDR2 is SASEGT.